Listed here is a single T cell receptor beta chain. V was clipped by 10 bases and J by 8 bases, with 20 bases between them. CDR3 size: 13 residues. Looked up from germline, CDR1 is MDHEN and CDR2 is SYDVKM. The data originate from a study of blood T cell repertoires in COVID-19. Study details: T cells, B-cell-depleted T cells, or PBMCs provided the cDNA or gDNA that served as material.

Participants came from 24 US areas, aged about 18 to 95 years. Participant-reported clinical history was the basis for cohort assignment. As originally analysed: Scientists estimated how many nucleated cells there were by amplifying reference gene primers. TCRdb's table, derived via immunoSEQ multiplex PCR, lists solely in-frame clones and lacks some. That table is the source of V, J and clone size, and D and trimming were worked out from the DNA. The table shows some 220,000 clones, with 80% to 90% occurring only once. This sequence originates from a woman in her fifties or sixties in a cohort exposed to, infected with or recovered from COVID-19 (not recorded which). Specimen: PBMCs or T cells enriched from blood (not recorded which). This chain connects TRBV28 to TRBJ1-2; maybe TRBD1 (6 bases). CDR3 sequence: CATTSGTTLGYTF. CDR3 DNA sequence: TGTGCCACCACCTCCGGGACAACCTTGGGCTACACCTTC.